This is a list of T cell receptor beta chains from one sample in a study of blood T cells in healthy people across ages. TCRdb redid the calling of the 5' RACE reads with MiXCR, one entry per CDR3 protein. This table has roughly 680,000 distinct CDR3 sequences, over 40% appearing once. Sequencing was carried out using blood. The receptor set was obtained from a woman of 80 years or more in good health. The CDR3 runs from the conserved cysteine through the conserved F or W. Each record gives: CDR3 DNA, CDR3 protein, CDR3 length, V gene, J gene, D gene, clone size. The D gene is left open where the match is weak. Not all rows give a size; the values are once, few, many and, for expanded clones, a class.

CDR3nt: TGCGCCAGCAGCGCTGCTTTGGGCACTGAAGCTTTCTTT; CDR3aa: CASSAALGTEAFF; len: 13; v_gene: TRBV5-1; j_gene: TRBJ1-1; d_gene: NA; abundance: NA
CDR3nt: TGTGCCAGCAGCTCGGAAGCGGGAGTGGGCTCCTACGAGCAGTACTTC; CDR3aa: CASSSEAGVGSYEQYF; len: 16; v_gene: TRBV5-6; j_gene: TRBJ2-7; d_gene: TRBD2; abundance: NA
CDR3nt: TGTGCCAGCAGTCAAGGGGGTTTCGATTCACCCCTCCACTTT; CDR3aa: CASSQGGFDSPLHF; len: 14; v_gene: TRBV6-6; j_gene: TRBJ1-6; d_gene: NA; abundance: NA
CDR3nt: TGTGCCAGCAGTAACCTCCGGGACCCCGAGGGTAATGAGCAGTTCTTC; CDR3aa: CASSNLRDPEGNEQFF; len: 16; v_gene: TRBV6-5; j_gene: TRBJ2-1; d_gene: NA; abundance: few
CDR3nt: TGTGCCAGCAGCCTAGACAGGGGAGCCAAAAACATTCAGTACTTC; CDR3aa: CASSLDRGAKNIQYF; len: 15; v_gene: TRBV7-9; j_gene: TRBJ2-4; d_gene: TRBD1; abundance: NA
CDR3nt: TGTGCCAGCAGCCAAGCCGGGACAGGGATTAGTGGCTACACCTTC; CDR3aa: CASSQAGTGISGYTF; len: 15; v_gene: TRBV3-1; j_gene: TRBJ1-2; d_gene: TRBD1; abundance: once
CDR3nt: TGTGCCATCGGACAAAGCTACTACGAGCAGTACTTC; CDR3aa: CAIGQSYYEQYF; len: 12; v_gene: TRBV10-3; j_gene: TRBJ2-7; d_gene: NA; abundance: NA
CDR3nt: TGTGCCATCAGGGTTCCGGGACAGGGTTTCGATGAGCAGTACTTC; CDR3aa: CAIRVPGQGFDEQYF; len: 15; v_gene: TRBV10-3; j_gene: TRBJ2-5; d_gene: TRBD1; abundance: NA
CDR3nt: TGTGCCACTAGCGCCTCGGGAGTAGGGGGCAATGAGCAGTTCTTC; CDR3aa: CATSASGVGGNEQFF; len: 15; v_gene: TRBV27; j_gene: TRBJ2-1; d_gene: NA; abundance: NA
CDR3nt: TGCGCCAGCAGTCCGACTTCCTACAATGAGCGGTTCTTC; CDR3aa: CASSPTSYNERFF; len: 13; v_gene: TRBV10-2; j_gene: TRBJ2-1; d_gene: NA; abundance: NA
CDR3nt: TGTGCCAGCAGAGATAGCGGGAGCTCGAACAAAAACATTCAGTACTTC; CDR3aa: CASRDSGSSNKNIQYF; len: 16; v_gene: TRBV6-6; j_gene: TRBJ2-4; d_gene: TRBD2; abundance: NA
CDR3nt: TGTGCCAGCAAGACAGCCCCCTACGAGCAGTACTTC; CDR3aa: CASKTAPYEQYF; len: 12; v_gene: TRBV28; j_gene: TRBJ2-7; d_gene: NA; abundance: NA
CDR3nt: TGTGCCAGCAGCACCGATAGCGGGAGGGGGACCTACGAGCAGTACTTC; CDR3aa: CASSTDSGRGTYEQYF; len: 16; v_gene: TRBV21-1; j_gene: TRBJ2-7; d_gene: NA; abundance: many
CDR3nt: TGTGCCAGCAGTTCTCTGACAGGCCCCACCGGGGAGCTGTTTTTT; CDR3aa: CASSSLTGPTGELFF; len: 15; v_gene: TRBV27; j_gene: TRBJ2-2; d_gene: NA; abundance: few
CDR3nt: TGTGCCAGCGCTACCGGCCTGACGGGGGCGAGGTTCTTC; CDR3aa: CASATGLTGARFF; len: 13; v_gene: TRBV3-1; j_gene: TRBJ2-1; d_gene: NA; abundance: few
CDR3nt: TGCAGTGCTAGGAAGACAGGGACCCATTCACCCCTCCACTTT; CDR3aa: CSARKTGTHSPLHF; len: 14; v_gene: TRBV20-1; j_gene: TRBJ1-6; d_gene: TRBD1; abundance: NA
CDR3nt: TGTGCCAGCAGTTTAGAGGCAGGGGGCAATCAGCCCCAGCATTTT; CDR3aa: CASSLEAGGNQPQHF; len: 15; v_gene: TRBV12-3/TRBV12-4; j_gene: TRBJ1-5; d_gene: NA; abundance: NA
CDR3nt: TGTGCCAGCAGAGAGGGGAGCGGGAGGATTTACGAGCAGTACTTC; CDR3aa: CASREGSGRIYEQYF; len: 15; v_gene: TRBV7-2; j_gene: TRBJ2-7; d_gene: TRBD2; abundance: NA
CDR3nt: TGCAGTGCTCAAACTCCCAACTATGGCTACACCTTC; CDR3aa: CSAQTPNYGYTF; len: 12; v_gene: TRBV20-1; j_gene: TRBJ1-2; d_gene: NA; abundance: NA
CDR3nt: TGTGCCAGCAAGGCCGAGGTGGATACGCAGTATTTT; CDR3aa: CASKAEVDTQYF; len: 12; v_gene: TRBV12-3/TRBV12-4; j_gene: TRBJ2-3; d_gene: NA; abundance: NA
CDR3nt: TGTGCCAGCAGCTTCGAGAGGAGCACTAATGAAAAACTGTTTTTT; CDR3aa: CASSFERSTNEKLFF; len: 15; v_gene: TRBV7-9; j_gene: TRBJ1-4; d_gene: NA; abundance: NA
CDR3nt: TGCAGCATCAGGGTTGAGAACTCCTACGAGCAGTACTTC; CDR3aa: CSIRVENSYEQYF; len: 13; v_gene: TRBV29-1; j_gene: TRBJ2-7; d_gene: NA; abundance: NA
CDR3nt: TGTGCCAGCAGTCAGAGGCTAGGTCTGAACACCGGGGAGCTGTTTTTT; CDR3aa: CASSQRLGLNTGELFF; len: 16; v_gene: TRBV6-5; j_gene: TRBJ2-2; d_gene: NA; abundance: NA
CDR3nt: TGTGCCAGCAGTTTATCGGGGAACTACAATGAGCAGTACTTC; CDR3aa: CASSLSGNYNEQYF; len: 14; v_gene: TRBV27; j_gene: TRBJ2-7; d_gene: NA; abundance: NA
CDR3nt: TGTGCCAGCAGTTCCCCTTACAGGAACTCTAACTATGGCTACACCTTC; CDR3aa: CASSSPYRNSNYGYTF; len: 16; v_gene: TRBV28; j_gene: TRBJ1-2; d_gene: NA; abundance: NA
CDR3nt: TGCGCCAGCAGCCGAGGGACAGGGTTTTTCTACGAGCAGTACTTC; CDR3aa: CASSRGTGFFYEQYF; len: 15; v_gene: TRBV5-1; j_gene: TRBJ2-7; d_gene: TRBD1; abundance: NA
CDR3nt: TGCGCCAGCACCCTTTATTTGGGGGAAAATGTCCTGACTTTC; CDR3aa: CASTLYLGENVLTF; len: 14; v_gene: TRBV4-3; j_gene: TRBJ2-6; d_gene: NA; abundance: once
CDR3nt: TGTGCCAGCAGTTTTCCCCCGGTAGGGTATGTGGAGACCCAGTACTTC; CDR3aa: CASSFPPVGYVETQYF; len: 16; v_gene: TRBV28; j_gene: TRBJ2-5; d_gene: NA; abundance: many
CDR3nt: TGTGCCAGCTCAGGGGACAGAATTTACAATGAGCAGTACTTC; CDR3aa: CASSGDRIYNEQYF; len: 14; v_gene: TRBV18; j_gene: TRBJ2-5; d_gene: TRBD1; abundance: few
CDR3nt: TGTGCCAGCAGTGAACCCGGGACTAGCGGGAGACACCTTTCCTACAATGAGCAGTTCTTC; CDR3aa: CASSEPGTSGRHLSYNEQFF; len: 20; v_gene: TRBV2; j_gene: TRBJ2-1; d_gene: TRBD2; abundance: few
CDR3nt: TGTGCCAGCAGCCAGGACCCCTGGTTAAACTATGGCTACACCTTC; CDR3aa: CASSQDPWLNYGYTF; len: 15; v_gene: TRBV3-1; j_gene: TRBJ1-2; d_gene: NA; abundance: NA
CDR3nt: TGCGCCAGCAGCGTGGACCAGAGCTCCTACAATGAGCAGTTCTTC; CDR3aa: CASSVDQSSYNEQFF; len: 15; v_gene: TRBV10-1; j_gene: TRBJ2-1; d_gene: NA; abundance: many